The next 10 T cell receptor beta chains were all read from a single sample in a study of regulatory T cells in long-lasting Graves disease (dated by TCRdb to the early 2020s). Interpreted using the paper, the time point label stands for: newly diagnosed GD, antithyroid drugs for less than 3 months. For both TCR sequencing and RNA sequencing, RNA was extracted from PBMCs in TRIzol. The library was built by means of multiplex PCR. Sequencing instrument: Illumina HiSeq 4000. TCR beta libraries were built with iRepertoire HTBI primers and Arm-PCR amplification of CDR3 regions. Clones were called with MiXCR by TCRdb after fastp trimmed the public reads at Q25, and only in-frame beta chains were retained. All rows with the same CDR3 protein become a single entry with the most common DNA and genes. In all, the sample holds 400,000 to 500,000 distinct CDR3 sequences, and about 15% of those were seen once. Of the sample, about 10% is held by the ten largest clones.

The sample also formed part of further work on T cells in Graves' hyperthyroidism and ophthalmopathy.

The input for sequencing was peripheral blood mononuclear cells (PBMCs), taken at new diagnosis, from a patient treated with antithyroid drugs. These receptors were obtained from a young woman with Graves disease. Donor details come from another sample of the same person, matched by shared clones.

The sample holds many counts of this clonotype. The chain employs TRBV7-2 and TRBJ2-3, with D possibly TRBD2 on 5 matching bases. CDR3 length: 15 amino acids. Germline V lookup: CDR1 SGHTA, CDR2 FQGNSA. Between the trimmed V and J ends, which lost 0 bases and 2 bases, there was a span of 9 bases. CDR3 in amino acids: CASSLAPGNTDTQYF. CDR3 DNA: TGTGCCAGCAGCTTAGCCCCGGGGAACACAGATACGCAGTATTTT.

This clonotype has a count of ten or more. The chain couples TRBV10-3 to TRBJ1-5, with 7 bases lining up with TRBD1. The CDR3 is made up of 14 amino acids. V was clipped by 11 bases and J by 3 bases; unmatched bases: 10. Looked up from germline, CDR1 is ENHRY and CDR2 is SYGVKD. This CDR3 is CASQQGSNNQPQHF. The CDR3 DNA is TGTGCCTCGCAACAGGGGAGTAACAATCAGCCCCAGCATTTT.

There are many counts of this clonotype. J is TRBJ1-1 and V is TRBV29-1, with D possibly TRBD1 on 5 matching bases. The CDR3 consists of 12 residues. Trimming removed 4 bases from V and 4 bases from J, with 10 bases in between. Germline V lookup: CDR1 SQVTM, CDR2 ANQGSEA. In DNA form, the CDR3 reads TGCAGCGTTGGGAGGGACGGCACTGAAGCTTTCTTT. Translated, it gives CSVGRDGTEAFF.

This clonotype occurred many times. This chain connects TRBV12-3 or TRBV12-4 to TRBJ2-7; D possibly corresponds to TRBD2 (6 bases). V dropped 8 bases and J dropped 6 bases, with 14 bases sitting between them. There are 12 residues in the CDR3. The CDR3 nucleotides read TGTGCCAGCGGAGGAGGGGCTGGCGAGCAGTACTTC. This encodes CASGGGAGEQYF.

This clonotype was counted at least ten times. The J gene is TRBJ2-2, the V gene TRBV20-1, with D perhaps TRBD1 (5 bases). Trimming took off 7 bases at V and 1 base at J, with 13 bases between the two ends. Looked up from germline, CDR1 is DFQATT and CDR2 is SNEGSKA (reference sequence). The CDR3 has 14 residues. CDR3 protein: CSVSPTGNTGELFF. CDR3 in DNA: TGCAGTGTTTCCCCTACAGGGAACACCGGGGAGCTGTTTTTT.

There are many counts of this clonotype. The V call is TRBV20-1, the J call TRBJ2-7; either TRBD1 or TRBD2 may supply D (5 bases each). Germline V gene data show CDR1 as DFQATT and CDR2 as SNEGSKA (reference sequence). CDR3 size: 15 residues. V shed 3 bases and J shed 3 bases, with 18 bases lying between them. CDR3 nucleotide sequence: TGCAGTGCTAGGGGGGTCAGCCGGGGAAGCTACGAGCAGTACTTC. This sequence encodes CSARGVSRGSYEQYF.

This clonotype has at least ten counts. V is TRBV3-1 and J is TRBJ2-1; 16 positions match TRBD2. Germline lookup yields CDR1 LGHDT and CDR2 YNNKEL (reference sequence). V was clipped by 3 bases and J by 9 bases; unmatched bases: 5. This CDR3 has 16 residues. CDR3 DNA sequence: TGTGCCAGCAGCCACCCGGGACTAGCGGGAGGGGTTGAGCAGTTCTTC. It is translated as CASSHPGLAGGVEQFF.

This clonotype was counted ten times or more. V gene TRBV18 combines with J gene TRBJ1-5; no reliable D call. The CDR3 totals 13 residues. Germline V gene sequence: CDR1 KGHSH, CDR2 LQKENI. V was shortened by 2 bases and J by 0 bases, with 2 bases between the two germline ends. Here the CDR3 reads CASSPISNQPQHF. The CDR3 DNA reads as TGTGCCAGCTCACCAATTAGCAATCAGCCCCAGCATTTT. Full variable domain (outside the CDR3, taken from reference TRBV18 and TRBJ1-5): NAGVMQNPRHLVRRRGQEARLRCSPMKGHSHVYWYRQLPEEGLKFMVYLQKENIIDESGMPKERFSAEFPKEGPSILRIQQVVRGDSAAYFCASSPISNQPQHFGDGTRLSIL.

This rearrangement joins TRBV20-1 to TRBJ1-5, with a tentative D call TRBD1 (6 bases). CDR1 is DFQATT and CDR2 is SNEGSKA in the germline V gene (reference sequence). The CDR3 spans 15 residues. Trimming took 2 bases from V and 2 from J, leaving 13 bases between them. Here the CDR3 reads CSARRPGQRNQPQHF. The CDR3 DNA reads as TGCAGTGCTAGAAGGCCTGGACAGCGCAATCAGCCCCAGCATTTT.

In this sample, this clonotype turned up a few times. This rearrangement joins TRBV20-1 to TRBJ2-7; unclear D gene. The germline gives CDR1 DFQATT, CDR2 SNEGSKA (reference sequence). The CDR3 has 14 residues. V was pared by 5 bases and J by 0 bases, with 14 bases between. In DNA form, the CDR3 reads TGCAGTGCTCCCGCCGGCGTGGGCTCCTACGAGCAGTACTTC. Translating it yields CSAPAGVGSYEQYF.